What follows are 17 T cell receptor beta chains derived from one specimen sequenced in a study of Graves' ophthalmopathy and Graves' hyperthyroidism. From RNA, the CDR3 regions of TCR beta chains were amplified and sequenced. Amplification began with first-round RT-PCR using HTBI primers, then second-round multiplex PCR was performed. TCRdb ran MiXCR on the multiplex PCR reads and lists one entry per CDR3 protein. Of 680,000 or so distinct CDR3 sequences listed, around a fifth are singletons. Input material: peripheral blood. These receptors were obtained from a woman younger than 35 with stable Graves' hyperthyroidism. Some clones in this sample may be carry-over from other donors' samples.

This clonotype was seen many times. This chain links TRBV27 with TRBJ1-2; the match to TRBD1 covers 9 bases. Germline values: CDR1 MNHEY, CDR2 SMNVEV (reference sequence). Trimming took 2 bases from V and 5 from J; bases not matched to a gene: 6. CDR3 length: 15 amino acids. The CDR3 region has the DNA TGTGCCAGCAGTTTAGGACAGGGGCTTGGGTATGGCTACACCTTC. Translating gives CASSLGQGLGYGYTF.

This clonotype was observed many times. The CDR3 nucleotides read TGTGCCAGCAGTTATTTAACTGGGGGAGGGGGAGAAGCTTTCTTT. As protein: CASSYLTGGGGEAFF. The chain uses TRBV6-5 and TRBJ1-1; perhaps TRBD1 as D (6 bases). This CDR3 is built from 15 residues. V was clipped by 3 bases and J by 8 bases, with 19 bases between them. Germline CDR1 is MNHEY and CDR2 is SVGAGI.

This clonotype was detected ten times or more. The rearrangement links TRBV5-1 to TRBJ2-5; unclear D gene. This CDR3 is built from 15 residues. Germline values: CDR1 SGHRS, CDR2 YFSETQ. Trimming took off 6 bases at V and 4 bases at J, with 19 bases between the two ends. The CDR3 DNA is TGCGCCAGCACCGACTTAGGAGAAACTTTAGAGACCCAGTACTTC. Translation gives CASTDLGETLETQYF.

This clonotype appeared many times. V and J are TRBV6-1 and TRBJ1-1; TRBD1 is a possible D gene (5 bases). Germline V gives CDR1 MNHNS, CDR2 SASEGT. Trimming took 7 bases from V and 6 from J, leaving 18 bases between them. This CDR3 has 14 residues. The CDR3 region has the DNA TGTGCCAGCATCAGGGCAGGCCCGGGCGCTGAAGCTTTCTTT. Protein product: CASIRAGPGAEAFF.

This clonotype was seen once. V gene TRBV30 combines with J gene TRBJ2-7; 8 nucleotides agree with TRBD1. The V gene's germline CDR1 is GTSNPN and CDR2 SVGIG (reference sequence). With 0 bases clipped from V and 4 bases from J, the junction kept 5 bases outside the gene matches. This CDR3 contains 14 residues. The CDR3 loop reads CAWSVGRGPYEQYF. Written as DNA, the CDR3 is TGTGCCTGGAGTGTCGGCAGGGGGCCATACGAGCAGTACTTC. Together with reference TRBV30 and TRBJ2-7, the CDR3 gives the full variable domain: SQTIHQWPATLVQPVGSPLSLECTVEGTSNPNLYWYRQAAGRGLQLLFYSVGIGQISSEVPQNLSASRPQDRQFILSSKKLLLSDSGFYLCAWSVGRGPYEQYFGPGTRLTVT.

The chain couples TRBV30 to TRBJ2-2; 7 positions agree with TRBD1. V lost 3 bases to trimming and J lost 7 bases; unmatched junction nucleotides: 8. Per germline, CDR1 GTSNPN and CDR2 SVGIG (reference sequence). This CDR3 has 14 amino acids. The CDR3 nucleotides are TGTGCCTGGAGACTGACAGGGAACGGCGGGGAGCTGTTTTTT. It specifies CAWRLTGNGGELFF.

The sample holds many counts of this clonotype. The chain joins TRBV6-1 to TRBJ2-5; a possible D gene is TRBD2 (5 bases). Germline V gene data show CDR1 as MNHNS and CDR2 as SASEGT. The CDR3 is 14 residues long. Trimming left V 7 bases short and J 4 bases short, with 16 bases between. The CDR3 protein is CASKMDSGGETQYF. The CDR3 DNA is TGTGCCAGCAAGATGGACTCCGGAGGAGAGACCCAGTACTTC.

V is TRBV7-9 and J is TRBJ2-7; tentatively, D is TRBD2 (6 bases). Germline CDR1 and CDR2: SEHNR and FQNEAQ (reference sequence). CDR3 length equals 14 residues. Trimming cost V 4 bases and J 5 bases, with 15 bases left between them. CDR3 sequence: CASSSRTSNHEQYF. As DNA, the CDR3 is TGTGCCAGCAGCTCCCGAACTAGCAACCACGAGCAGTACTTC. The whole variable domain, remainder taken from reference TRBV7-9 and TRBJ2-7, is DTGVSQNPRHKITKRGQNVTFRCDPISEHNRLYWYRQTLGQGPEFLTYFQNEAQLEKSRLLSDRFSAERPKGSFSTLEIQRTEQGDSAMYLCASSSRTSNHEQYFGPGTRLTVT.

The chain recombines TRBV7-2 with TRBJ1-1; D not certain. V was clipped by 4 bases and J by 5 bases, with 17 bases between them. This CDR3 spans 15 amino acids. Germline CDR1 reads SGHTA; CDR2 reads FQGNSA. This chain's CDR3 is CASSSFGVKYTEAFF. The DNA for the CDR3 is TGTGCCAGCAGCTCGTTCGGGGTAAAGTATACTGAAGCTTTCTTT.

In its sample, this clonotype was seen many times. The CDR3 sequence: CSVEQTRNTGELFF. DNA of the CDR3: TGCAGCGTTGAGCAGACCCGAAACACCGGGGAGCTGTTTTTT. The chain recombines TRBV29-1 with TRBJ2-2; D not resolved. This CDR3 has 14 residues. V was clipped by 3 bases and J by 2 bases, with 10 bases between them. Germline CDR1 and CDR2: SQVTM and ANQGSEA.

This clonotype came up many times. CDR3 sequence reads: CASRRGPEETQYF. The CDR3 bases are TGTGCCAGCCGCCGGGGCCCCGAGGAGACCCAGTACTTC. V is TRBV12-3 or TRBV12-4 and J is TRBJ2-5; possibly TRBD1 or TRBD2 for D (5 bases each). V shed 8 bases and J shed 5 bases, with 15 bases lying between them. The CDR3 spans 13 residues.

This clonotype has ten or more counts. The chain is built from TRBV5-1 and TRBJ1-2; 10 bases are shared with TRBD1. Germline CDR1 and CDR2: SGHRS and YFSETQ. This CDR3 region has 15 residues. V dropped 2 bases and J dropped 2; count of bases not matched to a gene: 3. This chain's CDR3 is CASSLGTGVNYGYTF. CDR3 DNA sequence: TGCGCCAGCAGCTTAGGGACAGGGGTAAACTATGGCTACACCTTC.

There are many counts of this clonotype. The chain joins TRBV19 to TRBJ2-7; TRBD1 aligns across 7 bases. V lost 4 bases to trimming and J lost 2 bases; unmatched junction nucleotides: 5. Germline-derived CDR1 and CDR2 are LNHDA and SQIVND (reference sequence). The CDR3 has 14 amino acids. CDR3 DNA: TGTGCCAGTAGTAAAACAGGGGTGGCCTACGAGCAGTACTTC. Residues: CASSKTGVAYEQYF. Based on the CDR3 plus reference TRBV19 and TRBJ2-7, the full variable domain is DGGITQSPKYLFRKEGQNVTLSCEQNLNHDAMYWYRQDPGQGLRLIYYSQIVNDFQKGDIAEGYSVSREKKESFPLTVTSAQKNPTAFYLCASSKTGVAYEQYFGPGTRLTVT.

V and J are TRBV27 and TRBJ1-5, with D uncertain. This CDR3 is 14 amino acids long. The germline V gene encodes CDR1 MNHEY and CDR2 SMNVEV (reference sequence). The V end lost 3 bases, the J end lost 6 bases, and 12 bases lay between the germline ends. Written as DNA, the CDR3 is TGTGCCAGCAGTTTGAGAGCCCACGGTCAGCCCCAGCATTTT. Its protein is CASSLRAHGQPQHF.

This clonotype was observed at least ten times. V usage is TRBV4-2 and J usage is TRBJ1-1, with D perhaps matching TRBD1 (5 bases). Trimming pared 2 bases from V and 5 bases from J, leaving 12 bases between. The CDR3 runs to 14 residues. CDR1 LGHNA and CDR2 YNFKEQ come from the germline V gene. CDR3 sequence reads: CASSQPQGRTEAFF. The CDR3 coding sequence is TGTGCCAGCAGCCAACCTCAGGGAAGGACTGAAGCTTTCTTT.

This clonotype has a count of ten or more. V is TRBV10-2 and J is TRBJ1-1, with D maybe TRBD1 (6 bases). Looked up from germline, CDR1 is WSHSY and CDR2 is SAAADI. The V gene lost 4 bases and the J gene lost 5 bases, with 11 bases spanning the gap. The CDR3 spans 13 residues. The CDR3 protein is CASSVSQGTEAFF. The CDR3 coding sequence is TGCGCCAGCAGTGTGTCGCAGGGGACTGAAGCTTTCTTT.

For this clonotype: A much larger clonotype is one base distant, so this may be a read error. CDR3 sequence: CASSLGHQATYEQYF. The CDR3 region has the DNA TGTGCCAGCAGCTTAGGTCACCAGGCGACCTACGAGCAGTACTTC. The chain is built from TRBV7-2 and TRBJ2-7, with D unresolved. Germline lookup yields CDR1 SGHTA and CDR2 FQGNSA. Trimming cost V 1 base and J 2 bases, with 12 bases left between them. The CDR3 has 15 residues.